This record covers a single T cell receptor beta chain. Its cognate antigen is unknown. This record comes from a study of cytomegalovirus exposure and HLA in healthy donors. Study-wide results and caveats: There were a few CMV-associated chains whose specificity for CMV antigens was confirmed in vitro. Reportedly, diagnosis of cytomegalovirus status by the classifier showed high specificity and sensitivity.

The donors belonged to the approximately 120-subject validation cohort, separate from the roughly 700-subject first cohort. The CDR3 length is 13 residues. Germline CDR1 MNHEY, CDR2 SMNVEV (reference sequence). V lost 5 bases, J lost 1 base, and 7 bases lay in between. Assay used: immunoSEQ multiplex PCR; TCRdb lists only in-frame clones, some missing. The sample carries fewer than 200,000 clones, approximately 81% recorded once. V gene TRBV27 combines with J gene TRBJ2-3; TRBD1 is a possible D gene (5 bases). The clonotype comes from a man younger than 35 in good health and CMV-seropositive. Sequences were obtained from PBMCs. CDR3 nucleotide sequence: TGTGCCAGCAGTCTAGGGGGCACAGATACGCAGTATTTT. This gives the protein CASSLGGTDTQYF.